The 26 T cell receptor beta chains below all came from one sample that was sequenced in a study of beta chain features in type 1 diabetes (dated by TCRdb to the late 2010s). Library preparation used the immunoSEQ multiplex PCR assay. The entire amount of isolated RNA was reverse transcribed using the High Capacity cDNA Reverse Transcription Kit, so the sequenced TCRB transcripts were expressed ones. This is the immuneACCESS table as TCRdb keeps it, with only in-frame sequences that have V and J called. A part of the clones is gone; compared with another copy, unresolved V genes explain less than half, and the rest is unexplained. A total of tens of thousands of clones appear in this sample, about 47% of them only once. Jointly, the top ten make up 2.6% of the sample. The study at large found these results: A moderate but significant shortening of TCRB CDR3 length was observed in type 1 diabetes patients in all four CD4+ subsets.

Antigens for these TCRs are unknown. Material for sequencing was Tregs from blood. What this sample's cell subset or site label stands for: regulatory CD4+ T cells. These receptors came from a woman between 35 and 50 years old with type 1 diabetes.

The chain couples TRBV6-5 to TRBJ2-5, with D maybe TRBD1 (5 bases). V was pared by 2 bases and J by 1 base, with 14 bases between. The CDR3 covers 16 residues. CDR1 and CDR2 (germline): MNHEY, SVGAGI. The CDR3: CASSYRGLKIQETQYF. The CDR3 DNA reads TGTGCCAGCAGTTACAGGGGCCTTAAAATCCAAGAGACCCAGTACTTC.

The rearrangement joins TRBV7-2 to TRBJ2-7; 9 positions match TRBD1. CDR3 length equals 16 residues. Trimming at V came to 3 bases and at J to 5 bases, leaving 11 bases not matched to a gene. CDR1 and CDR2 from the germline V gene are SGHTA and FQGNSA. CDR3 in amino acids: CASSFGGTGYGDEQYF. CDR3 sequence (DNA): TGTGCCAGCAGCTTTGGGGGGACAGGGTATGGTGACGAGCAGTACTTC.

The chain links TRBV7-2 to TRBJ2-1; 9 positions agree with TRBD2. The CDR3 is made up of 15 amino acids. V was clipped by 3 bases and J by 7 bases; unmatched bases: 7. Germline CDR1 is SGHTA and CDR2 is FQGNSA. The CDR3 DNA is TGTGCCAGCAGCTTTCGAGTAGCGGGAGCTAATGAGCAGTTCTTC. Translation: CASSFRVAGANEQFF.

J is TRBJ1-2 and V is TRBV28; 10 positions agree with TRBD1. Germline-derived CDR1 and CDR2 are MDHEN and SYDVKM. This CDR3 spans 17 amino acids. The J segment lost 0 bases and the V segment lost 3 bases, leaving 7 bases of the junction unmatched. The CDR3 DNA follows: TGTGCCAGCAGTTTCTCCGGGACAGGGGTATCTAACTATGGCTACACCTTC. It translates to CASSFSGTGVSNYGYTF.

The rearrangement joins TRBV18 to TRBJ2-1; a possible D gene is TRBD2 (5 bases). CDR1 and CDR2 (germline): KGHSH, LQKENI. The length of the CDR3 is 16 residues. V shed 2 bases and J shed 4 bases, with 15 bases lying between them. The DNA for the CDR3 is TGTGCCAGCTCACCAACCCTACTATGGGAGTACAATGAGCAGTTCTTC. Protein: CASSPTLLWEYNEQFF.

The chain has TRBV7-9 and TRBJ2-1; possible D gene TRBD1, 6 bases. V was clipped by 10 bases and J by 4 bases, with 17 bases between them. The CDR3 runs to 14 residues. Germline V gives CDR1 SEHNR, CDR2 FQNEAQ (reference sequence). The CDR3 sequence is CATSRGMGYNEQFF. CDR3 sequence (DNA): TGTGCCACCTCCAGGGGAATGGGGTACAATGAGCAGTTCTTC. Full variable domain (rest looked up from reference TRBV7-9 and TRBJ2-1): DTGVSQNPRHKITKRGQNVTFRCDPISEHNRLYWYRQTLGQGPEFLTYFQNEAQLEKSRLLSDRFSAERPKGSFSTLEIQRTEQGDSAMYLCATSRGMGYNEQFFGPGTRLTVL.

This clone has only a few counts. V and J are TRBV5-5 and TRBJ2-3; D might be TRBD2 (5 bases). The germline V and J ends were trimmed by 0 bases and 7 bases, with 15 bases remaining between them. The CDR3 is 15 residues long. Germline CDR1 SGHKS, CDR2 YYEKEE (reference sequence). The CDR3 sequence is CASSLVAAETNTQYF. CDR3 nucleotides: TGTGCCAGCAGCTTGGTGGCAGCGGAAACGAATACGCAGTATTTT.

This chain uses TRBV5-4 with TRBJ1-2; a weak D match, TRBD1 (6 bases). The CDR3 is 13 residues long. Trimming shortened V by 4 bases and J by 7 bases, and 14 bases separated the two germline ends. From germline, CDR1 is SGHNT and CDR2 YYREEE (reference sequence). CDR3: CASSVQGVAGYTF. For the CDR3, the DNA is TGTGCCAGCAGCGTACAGGGAGTGGCTGGCTACACCTTC.

The chain couples TRBV7-8 to TRBJ1-1; 7 positions agree with TRBD1. This CDR3 is 11 amino acids long. V was clipped by 10 bases and J by 4 bases; unmatched bases: 3. Germline V lookup: CDR1 SGHVS, CDR2 FQNEAQ. DNA of the CDR3: TGTGCCACCTACAGGGGCACTGAAGCTTTCTTT. This gives the protein CATYRGTEAFF. The full variable domain, with the rest looked up from reference TRBV7-8 and TRBJ1-1, is GAGVSQSPRYKVAKRGQDVALRCDPISGHVSLFWYQQALGQGPEFLTYFQNEAQLDKSGLPSDRFFAERPEGSVSTLKIQRTQQEDSAVYLCATYRGTEAFFGQGTRLTVV.

This clone was recorded only once. This chain links TRBV7-2 with TRBJ2-7; 10 bases match TRBD2. The ends lost 5 bases at V and 4 bases at J; junction bases unmatched: 5. CDR1 is SGHTA, CDR2 FQGNSA, per germline. This CDR3 comprises 14 residues. The CDR3 bases are TGTGCCAGCAGCCCGACTAGCGGGTCTTACGAGCAGTACTTC. It is translated as CASSPTSGSYEQYF.

The rearrangement joins TRBV18 to TRBJ2-2; 7 nucleotides align to TRBD2. The CDR3 totals 17 residues. V lost 3 bases and J lost 0; bases outside the gene matches: 7. Germline values: CDR1 KGHSH, CDR2 LQKENI. CDR3 sequence: CASSPSQAGANTGELFF. The CDR3 DNA follows: TGTGCCAGCTCACCCTCCCAGGCGGGGGCGAACACCGGGGAGCTGTTTTTT.

The chain employs TRBV4-3 and TRBJ2-7; D uncertain. This CDR3 contains 14 residues. The ends were cut back, 2 bases at V and 1 base at J, with 9 bases in the middle. From germline, CDR1 is LGHNA and CDR2 YSLEER. The CDR3 is CASSQTRWSYEQYF. CDR3 bases: TGCGCCAGCAGCCAAACGCGGTGGTCCTACGAGCAGTACTTC.

The J gene is TRBJ2-2, the V gene TRBV5-4; D ambiguous. Germline CDR1 SGHNT, CDR2 YYREEE (reference sequence). There are 12 residues in the CDR3. V lost 2 bases and J 5 bases, leaving 4 bases between the germline ends. CDR3 DNA sequence: TGTGCCAGCAGCTTTACTACCGGGGAGCTGTTTTTT. It encodes CASSFTTGELFF.

This rearrangement joins TRBV7-9 to TRBJ1-2; possibly TRBD1 for D (5 bases). Germline V lookup: CDR1 SEHNR, CDR2 FQNEAQ (reference sequence). Trimming took off 3 bases at V and 7 bases at J, with 9 bases between the two ends. The CDR3 spans 12 residues. Here the CDR3 DNA reads TGTGCCAGCAGCTTGGGGGGGGGTGGCTACACCTTC. As protein: CASSLGGGGYTF. Looking up the rest from reference TRBV7-9 and TRBJ1-2 gives the full variable domain: DTGVSQNPRHKITKRGQNVTFRCDPISEHNRLYWYRQTLGQGPEFLTYFQNEAQLEKSRLLSDRFSAERPKGSFSTLEIQRTEQGDSAMYLCASSLGGGGYTFGSGTRLTVV.

The chain employs TRBV2 and TRBJ1-5; no definite D call. V was shortened by 4 bases and J by 0 bases, with 10 bases between the two germline ends. The CDR3 runs to 15 residues. Looked up from germline, CDR1 is SNHLY and CDR2 is FYNNEI. The CDR3 region is CASSGGPNSNQPQHF. The CDR3 DNA is TGTGCCAGCAGTGGAGGGCCAAATAGCAATCAGCCCCAGCATTTT.

In the case of this clone: Other nucleotide sequences from this sample produce the same CDR3. This sequence joins TRBV7-2 and TRBJ2-3; tentative D call: TRBD1 (6 bases). The germline gives CDR1 SGHTA, CDR2 FQGNSA. This CDR3 comprises 15 residues. The V end lost 5 bases, the J end lost 3 bases, and 15 bases lay between the germline ends. CDR3 in amino acids: CASSLLTGGTDTQYF. CDR3 sequence (DNA): TGTGCCAGCAGCCTACTGACAGGTGGGACAGATACGCAGTATTTT.

The V call is TRBV7-8, the J call TRBJ1-3, with TRBD1 matching over 7 bases. This CDR3 region has 16 residues. The germline gives CDR1 SGHVS, CDR2 FQNEAQ. V shed 5 bases and J 5 bases; nucleotides not matched to a gene: 12. Here the CDR3 reads CASSEQTGSGRNTIYF. CDR3 DNA sequence: TGTGCCAGCAGCGAGCAGACAGGGTCTGGGAGAAACACCATATATTTT.

The count of this clone is one. V is TRBV4-1 and J is TRBJ2-1; D is unclear. Germline values: CDR1 MGHRA, CDR2 YSYEKL. This CDR3 region has 14 residues. V was clipped by 4 bases and J by 6 bases, with 13 bases between them. CDR3 in amino acids: CASSLPTAFNEQFF. CDR3 DNA: TGCGCCAGCAGCCTACCAACAGCTTTCAATGAGCAGTTCTTC.

The rearrangement joins TRBV4-1 to TRBJ2-7; D perhaps matches TRBD2 (6 bases). The V gene lost 3 bases and the J gene lost 7 bases, with 16 bases spanning the gap. The germline gives CDR1 MGHRA, CDR2 YSYEKL. The CDR3 length is 14 residues. CDR3 in amino acids: CASSQMTRAGEQYF. The CDR3 DNA follows: TGCGCCAGCAGCCAGATGACACGCGCGGGGGAGCAGTACTTC.

The chain uses TRBV28 and TRBJ1-5; maybe TRBD1 (5 bases). CDR3 length: 14 residues. The germline V gene encodes CDR1 MDHEN and CDR2 SYDVKM. The V gene lost 3 bases and the J gene lost 4 bases, with 10 bases spanning the gap. This chain's CDR3 is CASSFQGVNQPQHF. Written as DNA, the CDR3 is TGTGCCAGCAGTTTTCAAGGGGTGAATCAGCCCCAGCATTTT.

The table lists this clone with a few counts. The V and J genes are TRBV7-3 and TRBJ2-3; 7 positions match TRBD1. Germline CDR1 and CDR2: SGHTA and FQGTGA. V lost 5 bases and J lost 4; bases outside the gene matches: 3. The CDR3 is 13 amino acids. The chain's CDR3 is CASSATGSDTQYF. The CDR3 nucleotides are TGTGCCAGCAGCGCGACAGGGTCAGATACGCAGTATTTT.

This clone was found a few times. The CDR3 sequence: CASTEMNTEAFF. Written as DNA, the CDR3 is TGTGCCAGCACGGAGATGAACACTGAAGCTTTCTTT. The V gene is TRBV28, the J gene TRBJ1-1; D gene unclear. Germline CDR1 reads MDHEN; CDR2 reads SYDVKM. V was clipped by 7 bases and J by 0 bases, with 6 bases between them. The CDR3 length is 12 residues. Full variable domain (missing parts from reference TRBV28 and TRBJ1-1): DVKVTQSSRYLVKRTGEKVFLECVQDMDHENMFWYRQDPGLGLRLIYFSYDVKMKEKGDIPEGYSVSREKKERFSLILESASTNQTSMYLCASTEMNTEAFFGQGTRLTVV.

This clone was observed a few times. The genes are TRBV28 and TRBJ1-5, with unresolved D. CDR3 length: 16 residues. CDR1 MDHEN and CDR2 SYDVKM come from the germline V gene. Trimming removed 1 base from V and 8 bases from J, with 18 bases in between. In DNA, the CDR3 is TGTGCCAGCAGTTTATTTAGCAGCGGCCGTGGGGAGCCCCAGCATTTT. Protein product: CASSLFSSGRGEPQHF.

The J gene is TRBJ2-5, the V gene TRBV5-4; perhaps TRBD2 as D (6 bases). CDR1 and CDR2 (germline): SGHNT, YYREEE (reference sequence). V was shortened by 0 bases and J by 1 base, with 10 bases between the two germline ends. The CDR3 consists of 15 residues. The DNA of the CDR3 is TGTGCCAGCAGCTTGGGATTAGCGGCCCAAGAGACCCAGTACTTC. Amino acid sequence: CASSLGLAAQETQYF.

The V call is TRBV5-1, the J call TRBJ2-1; 7 bases agree with TRBD2. Germline V gives CDR1 SGHRS, CDR2 YFSETQ. This CDR3 has 14 amino acids. With V trimmed by 7 bases and J by 0 bases, 4 bases remained unmatched. The CDR3 DNA reads as TGCGCCAGCGCAGCGGGACGCTCCTACAATGAGCAGTTCTTC. This encodes CASAAGRSYNEQFF.

In this sample, this clone turned up a few times. This chain connects TRBV6-6 to TRBJ2-4; TRBD1 matches 11 bases. The CDR3 is 15 residues long. The junction had 4 bases not matched to a gene; V was cut back by 4 bases and J by 5 bases. The germline V gene has CDR1 MNHNY and CDR2 SVGAGI (reference sequence). The chain's CDR3 is CASSLGQGGENIQYF. CDR3 coding DNA: TGTGCCAGCAGTTTGGGACAGGGGGGGGAAAACATTCAGTACTTC.